This record looks at one T cell receptor beta chain sequence and its context. Antigen specificity is unknown. The record originates from a study of shared clonotypes between healthy human individuals. Study results and limitations: Sample collection involved blood only; tissue repertoires are likely different. Non-shared clonotypes displayed generation probabilities falling below those of clonotypes present in all four donors.

Germline V gene sequence: CDR1 MGHRA, CDR2 YSYEKL. This CDR3 is 14 amino acids long. V lost 6 bases, J lost 3 bases, and 4 bases stayed unmatched. Here immunoSEQ multiplex PCR was the method, and the copy in TCRdb shows in-frame clones only, minus some. Among 550,000 to 800,000 clones listed, around 90% were seen once. The chain carries TRBV4-1 and TRBJ2-7, with 11 bases fitting TRBD1. Sequencing input: memory CD8+ T cells from PBMCs. The subset is: CD45RO+ cells pooled with CCR7-negative TemRA cells. This clonotype was obtained from a man younger than 35 in good health. Some clones in this sample may be carry-over from other donors' samples. This CDR3 reads CASSPGTGGYEQYF. The CDR3 DNA reads TGCGCCAGCAGTCCCGGGACAGGGGGCTACGAGCAGTACTTC.